The 15 T cell receptor beta chains given below trace back to one sample, sequenced in a study of cytomegalovirus exposure and HLA in healthy donors. PCR was performed using 60 Vbeta and 13 Jbeta primers. Some clones are missing from TCRdb's copy, which holds only in-frame ones; the method was immunoSEQ multiplex PCR. The profile shows some 100,000 clones, 81% of them singletons. Sequencing was performed on PBMCs. These receptors were collected from a woman in her 30s in good health and CMV-seronegative.

The rearrangement joins TRBV5-1 to TRBJ2-7; no firm D call. The germline gives CDR1 SGHRS, CDR2 YFSETQ. The V gene lost 1 base and the J gene lost 3 bases, with 8 bases spanning the gap. The CDR3 is 13 residues long. In nucleotides, the CDR3 is TGCGCCAGCAGCTTGAACTCCCTCTACGAGCAGTACTTC. It specifies CASSLNSLYEQYF.

Only one count was recorded for this clone. This chain joins TRBV11-3 and TRBJ2-3; maybe TRBD1 (6 bases). In germline, CDR1 is SGHNT, CDR2 YENEEA. The V gene lost 4 bases and the J gene lost 0 bases, with 11 bases spanning the gap. The CDR3 has 15 amino acids. Here the CDR3 DNA reads TGTGCCAGCAGCTCAAGACAGGCGAGCACAGATACGCAGTATTTT. Its translation: CASSSRQASTDTQYF.

This clone was seen a single time. The chain couples TRBV5-6 to TRBJ2-7; 8 nucleotides line up with TRBD2. J was trimmed by 3 bases and V by 0 bases; bases with no gene match: 11. This CDR3 has 17 amino acids. Looked up from germline, CDR1 is SGHDT and CDR2 is YYEEEE. The CDR3 nucleotides read TGTGCCAGCAGCTTGGCCGCCACTAGCGGTCTCGGCTACGAGCAGTACTTC. It specifies CASSLAATSGLGYEQYF.

The V call is TRBV27, the J call TRBJ1-6; 7 nucleotides match TRBD1. CDR1 MNHEY and CDR2 SMNVEV come from the germline V gene (reference sequence). J gave up 9 bases and V 5 bases, and 4 bases lay outside the gene matches. This CDR3 has 13 residues. CDR3 DNA sequence: TGTGCCAGCAGTACCCGACAGGGTTCACCCCTCCACTTT. It translates to CASSTRQGSPLHF.

The V call is TRBV30, the J call TRBJ2-2, with D tentatively TRBD2 (6 bases). Germline values: CDR1 GTSNPN, CDR2 SVGIG (reference sequence). This CDR3 comprises 14 residues. V was clipped by 0 bases and J by 5 bases, with 10 bases between them. CDR3 sequence reads: CAWSVVGGTGELFF. In nucleotides, the CDR3 is TGTGCCTGGAGTGTAGTCGGAGGGACCGGGGAGCTGTTTTTT.

This chain connects TRBV18 to TRBJ2-7, with D maybe TRBD1 (5 bases). Trimming removed 3 bases at V and 3 bases at J, with 12 bases between. This CDR3 spans 14 amino acids. Looked up from germline, CDR1 is KGHSH and CDR2 is LQKENI. CDR3 sequence reads: CASSPSQGLYEQYF. The CDR3 DNA reads as TGTGCCAGCTCACCCAGCCAGGGCCTCTACGAGCAGTACTTC.

The chain carries TRBV5-1 and TRBJ2-5, with TRBD1 identical over 8 bases. The length of the CDR3 is 15 residues. Germline trimming cut 0 bases from V and 2 bases from J; bases unmatched to any gene: 3. CDR1 is SGHRS and CDR2 is YFSETQ in the germline V gene. The CDR3: CASSLVGQGQETQYF. The CDR3 DNA reads TGCGCCAGCAGCTTGGTAGGACAGGGTCAAGAGACCCAGTACTTC. The full variable domain, with the rest looked up from reference TRBV5-1 and TRBJ2-5, is KAGVTQTPRYLIKTRGQQVTLSCSPISGHRSVSWYQQTPGQGLQFLFEYFSETQRNKGNFPGRFSGRQFSNSRSEMNVSTLELGDSALYLCASSLVGQGQETQYFGPGTRLLVL.

This clone occurred a few times. This chain links TRBV6-1 with TRBJ2-1; the match to TRBD2 covers 9 bases. Looked up from germline, CDR1 is MNHNS and CDR2 is SASEGT. Losses at the gene ends were 3 bases for V and 1 base for J; bases not matched to a gene: 4. CDR3 length: 16 amino acids. CDR3 DNA sequence: TGTGCCAGCAGTGAGGGCGGGAGGGGTTCCTACAATGAGCAGTTCTTC. Translation gives CASSEGGRGSYNEQFF.

This clone was seen once. The gene calls are TRBV25-1 and TRBJ1-2; the match to TRBD1 covers 8 bases. Germline V CDR1 and CDR2: MGHDK, SYGVNS. The CDR3 runs to 15 residues. The V and J ends lost 5 bases and 1 base, in that order; junction bases with no gene match: 6. The CDR3 DNA reads as TGTGCCAGCAGTACAAGTGGACAGGGTAACTATGGCTACACCTTC. This gives the protein CASSTSGQGNYGYTF.

This clone was seen only once. The chain couples TRBV5-4 to TRBJ2-7; no reliable D call. Trimming took off 3 bases at V and 3 bases at J, with 16 bases between the two ends. Germline values: CDR1 SGHNT, CDR2 YYREEE (reference sequence). CDR3 size: 15 residues. CDR3: CASSSPVSANYEQYF. The CDR3 DNA reads as TGTGCCAGCAGCTCACCGGTCTCTGCTAACTACGAGCAGTACTTC.

V is TRBV5-1 and J is TRBJ2-1; 11 positions match TRBD2. V gave up 0 bases and J gave up 7 bases; unmatched junction bases: 6. The CDR3 is 16 amino acids. The germline V gene encodes CDR1 SGHRS and CDR2 YFSETQ. CDR3 residues: CASSLGLAGSRNEQFF. The CDR3 region has the DNA TGCGCCAGCAGCTTGGGACTAGCGGGATCTAGGAATGAGCAGTTCTTC.

The chain employs TRBV19 and TRBJ2-6; tentatively, D is TRBD2 (6 bases). Deletions cut 5 bases from V and 0 bases from J, with 17 bases between. This CDR3 spans 18 amino acids. In germline, CDR1 is LNHDA, CDR2 SQIVND (reference sequence). CDR3 protein: CASSSPRRASSGANVLTF. DNA for the CDR3: TGTGCCAGTAGTTCCCCGAGGAGGGCCAGCTCTGGGGCCAACGTCCTGACTTTC.

The V gene is TRBV7-9, the J gene TRBJ2-7, with 7 bases that match TRBD2. The V gene end was trimmed by 3 bases and the J gene end by 3 bases; junction bases not matched to a gene: 11. CDR1 and CDR2 (germline): SEHNR, FQNEAQ (reference sequence). The CDR3 totals 16 residues. This CDR3 reads CASSLALSGRFYEQYF. The CDR3 DNA reads as TGTGCCAGCAGCTTGGCCCTGTCCGGGAGGTTCTACGAGCAGTACTTC. The full variable domain, with the rest looked up from reference TRBV7-9 and TRBJ2-7, is DTGVSQNPRHKITKRGQNVTFRCDPISEHNRLYWYRQTLGQGPEFLTYFQNEAQLEKSRLLSDRFSAERPKGSFSTLEIQRTEQGDSAMYLCASSLALSGRFYEQYFGPGTRLTVT.

The chain employs TRBV11-3 and TRBJ2-2; D not certain. Trimming cost V 6 bases and J 6 bases, with 11 bases left between them. Germline V gene lookup returns CDR1 SGHNT and CDR2 YENEEA. There are 13 residues in the CDR3. DNA for the CDR3: TGTGCCAGCAGTATCTCCCGTGCCGGGGAGCTGTTTTTT. Residues: CASSISRAGELFF. Based on the CDR3 plus reference TRBV11-3 and TRBJ2-2, the full variable domain is EAGVVQSPRYKIIEKKQPVAFWCNPISGHNTLYWYLQNLGQGPELLIRYENEEAVDDSQLPKDRFSAERLKGVDSTLKIQPAELGDSAVYLCASSISRAGELFFGEGSRLTVL.

This rearrangement joins TRBV5-6 to TRBJ2-5; D ambiguous. Per germline, CDR1 SGHDT and CDR2 YYEEEE. The CDR3 has 11 residues. The V and J ends lost 2 bases and 5 bases respectively, with 4 bases between them. The CDR3 DNA is TGTGCCAGCAGCTTCGAGGAGACCCAGTACTTC. Its translation is CASSFEETQYF.